The clone carrying this TCR beta chain appeared a few times. Its target is not known. Expressed TCRB transcripts were sequenced because the isolated RNA had all been reverse transcribed beforehand. TCRdb's table, derived via immunoSEQ multiplex PCR, lists solely in-frame clones and lacks some. The sample holds around 180,000 clones, 7% to 9% seen once. The data were obtained in a study of beta chain features in type 1 diabetes. Across the study: Cells sorted and examined across all samples totaled approximately 110 million. Findings and caveats of the study: Within each of all four CD4+ subsets, Type 1 diabetes patients had TCRB CDR3s that were moderately but significantly shorter.

Input material: central memory CD4+ T cells from blood. This receptor was obtained from a man aged 18 to 35 with type 1 diabetes.

DNA of the CDR3: TGTGCCAGCAGCCCAGACAGGGTCTATGGCTACACCTTC. Residues: CASSPDRVYGYTF. This chain uses TRBV11-3 with TRBJ1-2; 7 bases line up with TRBD1. Germline lookup yields CDR1 SGHNT and CDR2 YENEEA. The V gene end was trimmed by 5 bases and the J gene end by 4 bases; junction bases not matched to a gene: 4. The CDR3 sequence is 13 residues long.